The 10 T cell receptor beta chains presented below share a single source sample, sequenced in a study of T cells after posttransplantation cyclophosphamide. Generated by immunoSEQ multiplex PCR, the TCRdb table keeps only in-frame clones and is missing some. The sample holds 25,000 or so clones, about 82% seen once. The sequenced sample was PBMCs. All receptors derive from a woman aged 60-70 years with a blood cancer, CMV-positive, and with a related stem cell donor.

The V call is TRBV30, the J call TRBJ1-2; D may be TRBD1 (5 bases). This CDR3 has 12 amino acids. Germline V lookup: CDR1 GTSNPN, CDR2 SVGIG (reference sequence). The V and J ends lost 5 bases and 7 bases respectively, with 14 bases between them. The chain's CDR3 is CAWAPGTLGYTF. For the CDR3, the DNA is TGTGCCTGGGCTCCCGGGACTCTTGGCTACACCTTC. The full variable domain, rest sourced from reference TRBV30 and TRBJ1-2, is SQTIHQWPATLVQPVGSPLSLECTVEGTSNPNLYWYRQAAGRGLQLLFYSVGIGQISSEVPQNLSASRPQDRQFILSSKKLLLSDSGFYLCAWAPGTLGYTFGSGTRLTVV.

This chain joins TRBV7-9 and TRBJ2-7, with D possibly matching TRBD2 (6 bases). V was pared by 6 bases and J by 4 bases, with 10 bases between. This CDR3 comprises 12 residues. The germline CDR1 and CDR2 sequences are SEHNR and FQNEAQ (reference sequence). CDR3 protein: CASRTGEYEQYF. CDR3 coding DNA: TGTGCCAGCAGAACGGGAGAGTACGAGCAGTACTTC.

The chain is built from TRBV6-6 and TRBJ1-1; no clear D gene. V shed 4 bases and J shed 2 bases, with 11 bases lying between them. The CDR3 sequence is 14 residues long. Per the germline V gene, CDR1 is MNHNY and CDR2 is SVGAGI (reference sequence). CDR3 nucleotide sequence: TGTGCCAGCAGTTTCCCCAGCGCTAACACTGAAGCTTTCTTT. Protein sequence: CASSFPSANTEAFF.

The J gene is TRBJ1-1, the V gene TRBV6-5; TRBD1 matches at 8 bases. Per the germline V gene, CDR1 is MNHEY and CDR2 is SVGAGI. This CDR3 region has 12 residues. Trimming removed 2 bases from V and 8 bases from J; junction bases left unmatched: 1. This CDR3 reads CASSYGTGEAFF. CDR3 nucleotide sequence: TGTGCCAGCAGTTACGGGACAGGAGAAGCTTTCTTT.

This clone was observed a few times. The chain joins TRBV5-6 to TRBJ2-7; tentatively, D is TRBD1 (6 bases). V lost 5 bases, J lost 6 bases, and 15 bases lay in between. This CDR3 contains 13 residues. From germline, CDR1 is SGHDT and CDR2 YYEEEE. The CDR3 here is CASSPQGPLEQYF. CDR3 in DNA: TGTGCCAGCAGTCCCCAGGGGCCGCTCGAGCAGTACTTC. The full variable domain, rest sourced from reference TRBV5-6 and TRBJ2-7, is DAGVTQSPTHLIKTRGQQVTLRCSPKSGHDTVSWYQQALGQGPQFIFQYYEEEERQRGNFPDRFSGHQFPNYSSELNVNALLLGDSALYLCASSPQGPLEQYFGPGTRLTVT.

On this clone itself: One end of the junction varies from germline; a read error may be responsible. The V and J genes are TRBV19 and TRBJ2-1; 7 nucleotides agree with TRBD1. This CDR3 comprises 13 residues. Germline V gene sequence: CDR1 LNHDA, CDR2 SQIVND (reference sequence). CDR3 residues: CASSWDRPSPAVF. The CDR3 coding sequence is TGTGCCAGTAGTTGGGACAGACCTAGCCCAGCGGTCTTC.

The rearrangement links TRBV15 to TRBJ2-7, with TRBD2 as a possible D gene (6 bases). Trimming took 4 bases from V and 4 from J, leaving 17 bases between them. CDR3 length: 15 amino acids. The germline gives CDR1 LNHNV, CDR2 YYDKDF (reference sequence). CDR3 sequence: CATSTNIGGLYEQYF. Written as DNA, the CDR3 is TGTGCCACCAGCACAAACATTGGAGGGTTGTACGAGCAGTACTTC.

This clone was detected once. V usage is TRBV6-5 and J usage is TRBJ2-7; 7 bases are a match to TRBD1. V was clipped by 5 bases and J by 2 bases; unmatched bases: 6. This CDR3 has 14 amino acids. From germline, CDR1 is MNHEY and CDR2 SVGAGI. The CDR3 region is CASSQYTGAYEQYF. The CDR3 region has the DNA TGTGCCAGCAGTCAATACACAGGGGCCTACGAGCAGTACTTC.

V usage is TRBV18 and J usage is TRBJ1-2, with 10 bases identical to TRBD1. The CDR3 is 14 residues long. The germline gives CDR1 KGHSH, CDR2 LQKENI. The V segment lost 5 bases and the J segment 6 bases; nucleotides outside the gene matches: 6. Here the CDR3 DNA reads TGTGCCAGCTCATCGACAGGGGGCGCTGATGGCTACACCTTC. It specifies CASSSTGGADGYTF.

This clone was detected only once. This rearrangement joins TRBV5-1 to TRBJ2-7; TRBD1 matches 7 bases. J was trimmed by 5 bases and V by 5 bases; bases with no gene match: 7. The CDR3 sequence is 13 residues long. Germline loops: CDR1 SGHRS, CDR2 YFSETQ. The DNA for the CDR3 is TGCGCCAGCAGTGGACAGGTTGTCAACGAGCAGTACTTC. As protein: CASSGQVVNEQYF.